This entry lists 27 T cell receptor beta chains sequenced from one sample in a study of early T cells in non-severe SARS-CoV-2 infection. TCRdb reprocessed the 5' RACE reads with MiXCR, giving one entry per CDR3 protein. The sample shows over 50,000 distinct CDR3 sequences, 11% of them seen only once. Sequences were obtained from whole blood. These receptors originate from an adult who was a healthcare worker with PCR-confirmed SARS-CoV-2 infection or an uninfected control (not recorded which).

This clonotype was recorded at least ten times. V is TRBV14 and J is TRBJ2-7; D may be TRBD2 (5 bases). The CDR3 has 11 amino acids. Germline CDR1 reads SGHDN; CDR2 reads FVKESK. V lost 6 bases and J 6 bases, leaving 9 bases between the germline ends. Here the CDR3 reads CASSVSGEQYF. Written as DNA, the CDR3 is TGTGCCAGCAGTGTGAGCGGCGAGCAGTACTTC.

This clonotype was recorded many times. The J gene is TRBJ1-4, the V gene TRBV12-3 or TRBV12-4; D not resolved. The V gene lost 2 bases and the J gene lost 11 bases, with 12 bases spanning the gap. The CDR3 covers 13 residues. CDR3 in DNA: TGTGCCAGCAGTTTAAGAGAGGGAGGGAAACTGTTTTTT. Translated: CASSLREGGKLFF.

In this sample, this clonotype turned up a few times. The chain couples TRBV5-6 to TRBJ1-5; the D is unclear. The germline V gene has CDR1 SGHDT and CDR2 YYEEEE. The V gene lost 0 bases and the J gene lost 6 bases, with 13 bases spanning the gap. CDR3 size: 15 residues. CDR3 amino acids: CASSLGAHSRQPQHF. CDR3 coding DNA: TGTGCCAGCAGCTTGGGGGCCCACAGCCGTCAGCCCCAGCATTTT. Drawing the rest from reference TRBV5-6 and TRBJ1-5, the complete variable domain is DAGVTQSPTHLIKTRGQQVTLRCSPKSGHDTVSWYQQALGQGPQFIFQYYEEEERQRGNFPDRFSGHQFPNYSSELNVNALLLGDSALYLCASSLGAHSRQPQHFGDGTRLSIL.

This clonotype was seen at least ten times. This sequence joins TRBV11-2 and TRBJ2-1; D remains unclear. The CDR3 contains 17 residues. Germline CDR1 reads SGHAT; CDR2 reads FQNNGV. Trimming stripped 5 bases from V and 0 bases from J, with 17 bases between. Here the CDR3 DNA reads TGTGCCAGCAGCCTTCGGGCCCCGGGTCGCTCCTACAATGAGCAGTTCTTC. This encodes CASSLRAPGRSYNEQFF.

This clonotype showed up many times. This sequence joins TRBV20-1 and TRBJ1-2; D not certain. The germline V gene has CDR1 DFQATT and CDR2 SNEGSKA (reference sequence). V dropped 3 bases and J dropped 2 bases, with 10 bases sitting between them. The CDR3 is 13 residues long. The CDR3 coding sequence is TGCAGTGCTAGCCAGCGGGCCAACTATGGCTACACCTTC. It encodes CSASQRANYGYTF.

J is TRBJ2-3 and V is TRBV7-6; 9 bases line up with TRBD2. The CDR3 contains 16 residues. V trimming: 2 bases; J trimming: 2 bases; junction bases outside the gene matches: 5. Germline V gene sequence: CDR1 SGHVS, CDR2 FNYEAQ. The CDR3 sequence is CASSLSASGTTDTQYF. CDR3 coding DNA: TGTGCCAGCAGCTTAAGCGCTAGCGGGACCACAGATACGCAGTATTTT.

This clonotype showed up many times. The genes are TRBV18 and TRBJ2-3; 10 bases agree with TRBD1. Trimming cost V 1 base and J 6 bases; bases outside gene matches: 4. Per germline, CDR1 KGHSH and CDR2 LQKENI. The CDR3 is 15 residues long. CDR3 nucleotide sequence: TGTGCCAGCTCACCACTCCCGGGACAGGGGGATACGCAGTATTTT. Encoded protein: CASSPLPGQGDTQYF.

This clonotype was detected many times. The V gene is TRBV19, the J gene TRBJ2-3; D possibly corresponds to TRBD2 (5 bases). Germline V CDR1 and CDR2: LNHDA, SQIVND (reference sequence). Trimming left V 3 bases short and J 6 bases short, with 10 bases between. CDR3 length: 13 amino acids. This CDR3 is CASSIGLLDTQYF. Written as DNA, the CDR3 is TGTGCCAGTAGTATCGGACTCCTGGATACGCAGTATTTT. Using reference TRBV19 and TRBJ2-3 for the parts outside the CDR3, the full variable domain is DGGITQSPKYLFRKEGQNVTLSCEQNLNHDAMYWYRQDPGQGLRLIYYSQIVNDFQKGDIAEGYSVSREKKESFPLTVTSAQKNPTAFYLCASSIGLLDTQYFGPGTRLTVL.

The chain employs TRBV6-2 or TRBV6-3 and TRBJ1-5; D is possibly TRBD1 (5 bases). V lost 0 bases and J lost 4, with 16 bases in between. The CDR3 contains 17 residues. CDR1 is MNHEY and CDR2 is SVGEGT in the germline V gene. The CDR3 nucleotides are TGTGCCAGCAGTTACTCGAGCAGGGCCAGGAAAAATCAGCCCCAGCATTTT. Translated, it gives CASSYSSRARKNQPQHF.

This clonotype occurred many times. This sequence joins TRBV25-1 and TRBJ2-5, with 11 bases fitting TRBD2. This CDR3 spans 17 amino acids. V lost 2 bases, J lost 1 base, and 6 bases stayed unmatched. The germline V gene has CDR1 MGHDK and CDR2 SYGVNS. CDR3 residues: CASSEDGTSGSQETQYF. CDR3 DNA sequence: TGTGCCAGCAGTGAAGACGGGACTAGCGGATCCCAAGAGACCCAGTACTTC.

CDR3 nucleotide sequence: TGTGCCAGCAGCTTAAGGGCAGGGAACACTGAAGCTTTCTTT. The encoded protein is CASSLRAGNTEAFF. This chain uses TRBV11-3 with TRBJ1-1; no reliable D call. This CDR3 has 14 residues. Trimming shortened V by 2 bases and J by 1 base, and 8 bases separated the two germline ends. From germline, CDR1 is SGHNT and CDR2 YENEEA.

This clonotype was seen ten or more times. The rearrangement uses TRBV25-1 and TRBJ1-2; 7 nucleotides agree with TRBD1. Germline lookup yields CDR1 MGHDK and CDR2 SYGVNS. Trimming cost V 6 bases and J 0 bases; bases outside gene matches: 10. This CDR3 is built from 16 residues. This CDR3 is CASRSSAGGSNYGYTF. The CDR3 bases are TGTGCCAGCAGAAGTAGCGCAGGGGGGTCTAACTATGGCTACACCTTC.

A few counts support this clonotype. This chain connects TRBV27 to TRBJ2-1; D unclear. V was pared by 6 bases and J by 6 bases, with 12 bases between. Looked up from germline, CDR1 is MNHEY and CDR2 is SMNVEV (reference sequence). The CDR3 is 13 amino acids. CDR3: CASRPTWGNEQFF. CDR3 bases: TGTGCCAGCAGGCCAACGTGGGGCAATGAGCAGTTCTTC.

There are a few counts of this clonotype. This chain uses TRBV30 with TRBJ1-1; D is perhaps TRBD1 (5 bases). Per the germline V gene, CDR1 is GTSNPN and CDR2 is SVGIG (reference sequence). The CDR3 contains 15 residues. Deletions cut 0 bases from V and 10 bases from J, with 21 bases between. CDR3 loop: CAWSVRLGTQFIAFF. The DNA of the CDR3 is TGTGCCTGGAGTGTCAGATTAGGGACGCAGTTTATAGCTTTCTTT.

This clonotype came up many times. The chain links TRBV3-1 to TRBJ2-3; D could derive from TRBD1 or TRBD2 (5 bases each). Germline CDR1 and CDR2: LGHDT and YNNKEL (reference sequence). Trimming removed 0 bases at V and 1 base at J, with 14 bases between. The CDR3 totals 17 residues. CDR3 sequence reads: CASSQDLGELGTDTQYF. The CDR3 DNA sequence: TGTGCCAGCAGCCAAGATTTAGGGGAGCTTGGCACAGATACGCAGTATTTT.

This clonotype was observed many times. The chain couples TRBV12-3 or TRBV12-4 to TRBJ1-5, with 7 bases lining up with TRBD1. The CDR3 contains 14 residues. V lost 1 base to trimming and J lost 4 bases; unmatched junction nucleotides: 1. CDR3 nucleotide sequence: TGTGCCAGCAGTTTAGGGGGACAGAATCAGCCCCAGCATTTT. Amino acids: CASSLGGQNQPQHF.

CDR3 sequence reads: CASSLAQGRGSTDTQYF. CDR3 nucleotides: TGTGCCAGCAGCTTAGCGCAGGGGAGGGGGAGCACAGATACGCAGTATTTT. The J gene is TRBJ2-3, the V gene TRBV7-6, with D perhaps TRBD2 (7 bases). The CDR3 sequence is 17 residues long. Germline loops: CDR1 SGHVS, CDR2 FNYEAQ. With 0 bases removed from V and 0 bases from J, the gap between germline ends came to 13 bases.

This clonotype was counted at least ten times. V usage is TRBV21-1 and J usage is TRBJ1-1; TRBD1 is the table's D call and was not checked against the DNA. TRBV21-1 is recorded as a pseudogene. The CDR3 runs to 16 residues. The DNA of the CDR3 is TGTGCCAGCAGCAAAGACTTCAGGGAAGGTAACACTGAAGCTTTCTTT. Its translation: CASSKDFREGNTEAFF.

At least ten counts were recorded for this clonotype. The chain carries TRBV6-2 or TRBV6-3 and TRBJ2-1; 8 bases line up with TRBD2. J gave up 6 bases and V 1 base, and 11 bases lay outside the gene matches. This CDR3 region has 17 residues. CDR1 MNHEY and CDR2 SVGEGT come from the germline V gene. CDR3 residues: CASSYFYAGGPPNEQFF. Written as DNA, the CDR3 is TGTGCCAGCAGTTACTTTTATGCGGGGGGCCCGCCCAATGAGCAGTTCTTC.

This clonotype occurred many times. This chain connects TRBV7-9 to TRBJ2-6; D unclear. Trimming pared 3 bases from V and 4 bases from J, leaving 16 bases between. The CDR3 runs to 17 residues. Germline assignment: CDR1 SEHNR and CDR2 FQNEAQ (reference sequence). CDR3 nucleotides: TGTGCCAGCAGCTTGTTCCCCCTGGGCCGAGGGGCCAACGTCCTGACTTTC. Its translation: CASSLFPLGRGANVLTF. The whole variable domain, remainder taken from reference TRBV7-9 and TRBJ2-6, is DTGVSQNPRHKITKRGQNVTFRCDPISEHNRLYWYRQTLGQGPEFLTYFQNEAQLEKSRLLSDRFSAERPKGSFSTLEIQRTEQGDSAMYLCASSLFPLGRGANVLTFGAGSRLTVL.

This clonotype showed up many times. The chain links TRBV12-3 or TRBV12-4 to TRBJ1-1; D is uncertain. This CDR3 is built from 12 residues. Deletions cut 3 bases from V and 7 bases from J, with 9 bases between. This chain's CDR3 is CASSFAGIEAFF. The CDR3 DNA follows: TGTGCCAGCAGTTTCGCGGGTATTGAAGCTTTCTTT.

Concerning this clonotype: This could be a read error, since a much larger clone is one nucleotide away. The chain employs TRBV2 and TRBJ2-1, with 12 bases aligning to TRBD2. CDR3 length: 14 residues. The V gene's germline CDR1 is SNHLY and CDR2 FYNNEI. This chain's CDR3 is CASRGLAGNNEQLF. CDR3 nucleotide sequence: TGTGCCAGCAGAGGACTAGCGGGGAACAATGAGCAGCTCTTC.

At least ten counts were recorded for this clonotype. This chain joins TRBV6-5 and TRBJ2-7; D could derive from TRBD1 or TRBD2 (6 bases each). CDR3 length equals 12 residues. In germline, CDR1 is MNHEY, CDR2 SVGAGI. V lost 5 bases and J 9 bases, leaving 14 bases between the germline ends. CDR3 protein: CASSPVGGGQYF. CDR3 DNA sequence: TGTGCCAGCAGTCCCGTCGGGGGCGGGCAGTACTTC.

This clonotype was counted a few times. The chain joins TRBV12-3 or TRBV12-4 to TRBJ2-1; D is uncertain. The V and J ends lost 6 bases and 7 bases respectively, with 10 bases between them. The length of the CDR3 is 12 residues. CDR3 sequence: CASSREGNEQFF. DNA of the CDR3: TGTGCCAGCAGCCGAGAAGGAAATGAGCAGTTCTTC.

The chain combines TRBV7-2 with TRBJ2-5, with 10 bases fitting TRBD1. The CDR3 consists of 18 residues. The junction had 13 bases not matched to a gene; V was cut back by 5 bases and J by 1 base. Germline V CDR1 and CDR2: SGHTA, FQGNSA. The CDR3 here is CASSVTGTGALAQETQYF. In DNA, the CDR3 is TGTGCCAGCAGCGTAACCGGGACAGGGGCCCTTGCCCAAGAGACCCAGTACTTC.

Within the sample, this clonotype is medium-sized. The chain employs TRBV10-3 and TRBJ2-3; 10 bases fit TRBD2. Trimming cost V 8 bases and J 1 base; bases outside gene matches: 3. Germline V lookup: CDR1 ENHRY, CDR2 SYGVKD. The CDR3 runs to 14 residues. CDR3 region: CAIRSGGGTDTQYF. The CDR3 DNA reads TGTGCCATCCGAAGCGGGGGGGGCACAGATACGCAGTATTTT.

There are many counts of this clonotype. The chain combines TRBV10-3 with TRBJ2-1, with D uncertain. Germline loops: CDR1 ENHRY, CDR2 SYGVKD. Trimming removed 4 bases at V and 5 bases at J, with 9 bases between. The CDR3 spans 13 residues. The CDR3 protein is CAISARSDNEQFF. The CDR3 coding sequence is TGTGCCATCAGTGCGAGATCCGACAATGAGCAGTTCTTC.